A single sample gave rise to the 28 T cell receptor beta chains below, sequenced in a study of blood T cell repertoires in COVID-19. Assay: immunoSEQ multiplex PCR; the TCRdb copy retains only in-frame clones and omits some. The table lists under 250,000 clones, over 75% of them singletons. Sequencing was carried out using PBMCs or T cells enriched from blood (not recorded which). These receptors came from a man between 25 and 39 years old with acute COVID-19.

The chain recombines TRBV10-3 with TRBJ1-2, with D possibly matching TRBD1 (5 bases). V lost 7 bases, J lost 5 bases, and 11 bases lay in between. This CDR3 is built from 12 residues. CDR1 ENHRY and CDR2 SYGVKD come from the germline V gene. The CDR3 DNA sequence: TGTGCCATCAACGGGGGACCTTATGGCTACACCTTC. Protein: CAINGGPYGYTF.

V is TRBV30 and J is TRBJ2-6; D is possibly TRBD2 (5 bases). Trimming left V 5 bases short and J 2 bases short, with 19 bases between. CDR3 length equals 17 residues. Germline CDR1 is GTSNPN and CDR2 is SVGIG (reference sequence). Written as DNA, the CDR3 is TGTGCCTGGGCCAACGGAGGTAGAGTAACTGGGGCCAACGTCCTGACTTTC. Protein: CAWANGGRVTGANVLTF.

The V call is TRBV10-3, the J call TRBJ1-1, with D uncertain. This CDR3 has 12 residues. Per the germline V gene, CDR1 is ENHRY and CDR2 is SYGVKD. The V and J ends lost 6 bases and 1 base respectively, with 6 bases between them. The CDR3 loop is CAISTENTEAFF. CDR3 DNA: TGTGCCATCAGCACAGAGAACACTGAAGCTTTCTTT.

Remarks on this clone: Sequence at one end of the junction differs from germline and may be a read error. The gene calls are TRBV5-4 and TRBJ1-2; 10 nucleotides match TRBD1. CDR1 and CDR2 from the germline V gene are SGHNT and YYREEE (reference sequence). This CDR3 is 15 amino acids long. The DNA for the CDR3 is TGTGCCAGCACCTTGTTCGGGGGACAGGGGAAGGTCTACACCTTC. Amino acid sequence: CASTLFGGQGKVYTF. The complete variable domain, with remaining parts taken from reference TRBV5-4 and TRBJ1-2, reads ETGVTQSPTHLIKTRGQQVTLRCSSQSGHNTVSWYQQALGQGPQFIFQYYREEENGRGNFPPRFSGLQFPNYSSELNVNALELDDSALYLCASTLFGGQGKVYTFGSGTRLTVV.

The chain links TRBV24-1 to TRBJ2-6; 9 bases map to TRBD1. Germline V gene sequence: CDR1 KGHDR, CDR2 SFDVKD. CDR3 length: 17 amino acids. V dropped 4 bases and J dropped 0; count of bases not matched to a gene: 3. The CDR3 here is CATSETGGSSGANVLTF. The CDR3 DNA follows: TGTGCCACCAGTGAGACAGGGGGTTCCTCTGGGGCCAACGTCCTGACTTTC.

V and J are TRBV27 and TRBJ2-3; 8 positions agree with TRBD2. V shed 8 bases and J 0 bases; nucleotides not matched to a gene: 10. The CDR3 totals 16 residues. Germline V CDR1 and CDR2: MNHEY, SMNVEV (reference sequence). In nucleotides, the CDR3 is TGTGCCAGCGAGGACGGGGGGGCAGAAAGCACAGATACGCAGTATTTT. This codes for CASEDGGAESTDTQYF.

In DNA, the CDR3 is TGTGCCAGCAGCCGACGACCAATTAGCGGCCAGAACAATGAGCAGTTCTTC. The encoded protein is CASSRRPISGQNNEQFF. The chain is built from TRBV13 and TRBJ2-1; tentatively, D is TRBD2 (6 bases). CDR3 size: 17 residues. The germline CDR1 and CDR2 sequences are PRHDT and FYEKMQ (reference sequence). Trimming cost V 5 bases and J 5 bases, with 22 bases left between them. Filled out from reference TRBV13 and TRBJ2-1, the complete variable domain reads AAGVIQSPRHLIKEKRETATLKCYPIPRHDTVYWYQQGPGQDPQFLISFYEKMQSDKGSIPDRFSAQQFSDYHSELNMSSLELGDSALYFCASSRRPISGQNNEQFFGPGTRLTVL.

The V call is TRBV2, the J call TRBJ2-2; 14 positions match TRBD2. Germline V gene data show CDR1 as SNHLY and CDR2 as FYNNEI. Trimming at V came to 8 bases and at J to 7 bases, leaving 6 bases not matched to a gene. The CDR3 is 15 residues long. The CDR3 nucleotides read TGTGCCAGCGGGGGACTAGCGGGGGCAAGCGGGGAGCTGTTTTTT. This translates into CASGGLAGASGELFF.

This clone has only a few counts. V usage is TRBV19 and J usage is TRBJ1-6, with 7 bases aligning to TRBD1. Trimming removed 7 bases from V and 11 bases from J; junction bases left unmatched: 11. CDR1 is LNHDA and CDR2 is SQIVND in the germline V gene (reference sequence). The CDR3 contains 14 residues. The CDR3 loop is CASTRGPGWAPLHF. DNA of the CDR3: TGTGCCAGTACGAGGGGGCCTGGCTGGGCACCCCTCCACTTT.

CDR3 region: CASSITATVGPEAFF. The DNA for the CDR3 is TGTGCCAGTAGTATAACGGCGACAGTCGGGCCTGAAGCTTTCTTT. The rearrangement links TRBV19 to TRBJ1-1; D may be TRBD1 (5 bases). The V end was cut by 2 bases, the J end by 6 bases, with 16 bases between. The CDR3 has 15 residues. Looked up from germline, CDR1 is LNHDA and CDR2 is SQIVND (reference sequence).

The rearrangement uses TRBV19 and TRBJ2-3, with 8 bases identical to TRBD1. The ends lost 7 bases at V and 2 bases at J; junction bases unmatched: 8. CDR3 length: 15 residues. Germline V gives CDR1 LNHDA, CDR2 SQIVND (reference sequence). The chain's CDR3 is CASTRRQGLTDTQYF. CDR3 in DNA: TGTGCCAGTACCCGAAGACAGGGGCTCACAGATACGCAGTATTTT.

V and J are TRBV2 and TRBJ2-5, with a possible D match to TRBD1 (6 bases). Deletions cut 10 bases from V and 4 bases from J, with 13 bases between. The CDR3 spans 12 residues. Germline-derived CDR1 and CDR2 are SNHLY and FYNNEI. DNA for the CDR3: TGTGCCATCGACCAAGGGGGAGAGACCCAGTACTTC. Translating it yields CAIDQGGETQYF. Looking up the rest from reference TRBV2 and TRBJ2-5 gives the full variable domain: EPEVTQTPSHQVTQMGQEVILRCVPISNHLYFYWYRQILGQKVEFLVSFYNNEISEKSEIFDDQFSVERPDGSNFTLKIRSTKLEDSAMYFCAIDQGGETQYFGPGTRLLVL.

V is TRBV19 and J is TRBJ1-3, with 7 bases lining up with TRBD1. This CDR3 has 14 amino acids. Trimming at V came to 6 bases and at J to 0 bases, leaving 2 bases not matched to a gene. The germline V gene has CDR1 LNHDA and CDR2 SQIVND (reference sequence). The CDR3: CASSRDSSGNTIYF. The DNA of the CDR3 is TGTGCCAGTAGCCGGGACAGCTCTGGAAACACCATATATTTT.

The chain is built from TRBV15 and TRBJ2-7; TRBD1 matches at 7 bases. From germline, CDR1 is LNHNV and CDR2 YYDKDF (reference sequence). The CDR3 is made up of 14 amino acids. Trimming took 5 bases from V and 4 from J; bases not matched to a gene: 8. The CDR3 region has the DNA TGTGCCACCAGCCCCCGGGACAGCGGTTACGAGCAGTACTTC. Its translation: CATSPRDSGYEQYF.

The chain links TRBV14 to TRBJ1-2; D not certain. Germline CDR1 is SGHDN and CDR2 is FVKESK. The length of the CDR3 is 15 residues. The V gene lost 0 bases and the J gene lost 2 bases, with 10 bases spanning the gap. The CDR3 nucleotides read TGTGCCAGCAGCCAAGAGCTCCACTCCAACTATGGCTACACCTTC. This encodes CASSQELHSNYGYTF. The variable domain in full, with the rest retrieved from reference TRBV14 and TRBJ1-2, is EAGVTQFPSHSVIEKGQTVTLRCDPISGHDNLYWYRRVMGKEIKFLLHFVKESKQDESGMPNNRFLAERTGGTYSTLKVQPAELEDSGVYFCASSQELHSNYGYTFGSGTRLTVV.

The gene calls are TRBV9 and TRBJ1-2; 9 nucleotides align to TRBD1. This CDR3 has 15 residues. Germline assignment: CDR1 SGDLS and CDR2 YYNGEE. V shed 5 bases and J 6 bases; nucleotides not matched to a gene: 11. The CDR3 bases are TGTGCCAGCAGAATTTCCGGGACAGGGTCGCATGGCTACACCTTC. This codes for CASRISGTGSHGYTF.

A remark on this clone: Other DNA sequences of this sample code for an identical CDR3. The CDR3 bases are TGTGCCAGCAGCGGTACTAGCGGGGGGGCCGCAGATACGCAGTATTTT. It translates to CASSGTSGGAADTQYF. V usage is TRBV9 and J usage is TRBJ2-3, with TRBD2 identical over 13 bases. Germline V gene lookup returns CDR1 SGDLS and CDR2 YYNGEE. The CDR3 contains 16 residues. V lost 3 bases, J lost 4 bases, and 5 bases stayed unmatched.

This clone was detected a few times. V and J are TRBV7-9 and TRBJ1-6; 8 bases match TRBD1. J was trimmed by 9 bases and V by 4 bases; bases with no gene match: 14. The germline CDR1 and CDR2 sequences are SEHNR and FQNEAQ (reference sequence). The CDR3 runs to 17 residues. The CDR3 region has the DNA TGTGCCAGCAGCTCTCACGACCGGACAGGGCTGGGTTCACCCCTCCACTTT. Translated, it gives CASSSHDRTGLGSPLHF. The whole variable domain, remainder taken from reference TRBV7-9 and TRBJ1-6, is DTGVSQNPRHKITKRGQNVTFRCDPISEHNRLYWYRQTLGQGPEFLTYFQNEAQLEKSRLLSDRFSAERPKGSFSTLEIQRTEQGDSAMYLCASSSHDRTGLGSPLHFGNGTRLTVT.

This clone was detected once. The chain couples TRBV2 to TRBJ1-1; D is possibly TRBD1 (6 bases). V was pared by 5 bases and J by 1 base, with 20 bases between. Germline values: CDR1 SNHLY, CDR2 FYNNEI. This CDR3 region has 17 residues. The CDR3 loop reads CASSSADNQGWNTEAFF. Written as DNA, the CDR3 is TGTGCCAGCAGTTCCGCCGACAATCAGGGGTGGAACACTGAAGCTTTCTTT.

The chain links TRBV28 to TRBJ1-2; D possibly corresponds to TRBD1 (5 bases). Germline CDR1 and CDR2: MDHEN and SYDVKM. CDR3 size: 12 residues. The V end was cut by 6 bases, the J end by 8 bases, with 13 bases between. Here the CDR3 DNA reads TGTGCCAGCAGCCGACAGCTGCGAGGCTACACCTTC. This encodes CASSRQLRGYTF.

The chain couples TRBV6-5 to TRBJ1-4; D is undetermined. Trimming removed 8 bases from V and 5 bases from J, with 12 bases in between. This CDR3 comprises 13 residues. The germline V gene has CDR1 MNHEY and CDR2 SVGAGI. The CDR3 spells CASGRTWNEKLFF. CDR3 sequence (DNA): TGTGCCAGCGGGCGGACTTGGAATGAAAAACTGTTTTTT.

This chain connects TRBV27 to TRBJ2-7; 10 positions match TRBD2. Germline CDR1 reads MNHEY; CDR2 reads SMNVEV (reference sequence). This CDR3 comprises 16 residues. V shed 2 bases and J 2 bases; nucleotides not matched to a gene: 6. The CDR3 nucleotides are TGTGCCAGCAGTTTAAGCGGGGGGGGCAAAACCTACGAGCAGTACTTC. Translation: CASSLSGGGKTYEQYF.

CDR3 region: CASSQSSYEQYF. DNA for the CDR3: TGCGCCAGCAGCCAATCATCCTACGAGCAGTACTTC. The rearrangement joins TRBV5-1 to TRBJ2-7; no definite D call. This CDR3 region has 12 residues. Trimming cost V 4 bases and J 1 base, with 6 bases left between them. Germline V gene lookup returns CDR1 SGHRS and CDR2 YFSETQ.

The V gene is TRBV2, the J gene TRBJ1-2; 8 bases are a match to TRBD1. V shed 8 bases, J shed 7 bases, and the junction held 12 bases outside the gene matches. This CDR3 is built from 14 residues. The germline V gene encodes CDR1 SNHLY and CDR2 FYNNEI. The CDR3 DNA reads TGTGCCAGCCTCGGTCAGGGGGCGAAGGGTGGCTACACCTTC. Protein: CASLGQGAKGGYTF.

This rearrangement joins TRBV4-2 to TRBJ1-1; 7 positions agree with TRBD1. V lost 5 bases, J lost 5 bases, and 17 bases stayed unmatched. This CDR3 comprises 17 residues. Germline CDR1 is LGHNA and CDR2 is YNFKEQ. The CDR3 DNA reads TGTGCCAGCAGCTTACGACAGGGATTAAGTGGTAGTACTGAAGCTTTCTTT. Protein product: CASSLRQGLSGSTEAFF.

V and J are TRBV6-5 and TRBJ1-1; 8 bases line up with TRBD1. The length of the CDR3 is 14 residues. In germline, CDR1 is MNHEY, CDR2 SVGAGI. J lost 0 bases, V lost 6 bases, and 3 bases had no gene match. Here the CDR3 reads CASRLTGVNTEAFF. The DNA of the CDR3 is TGTGCCAGCAGGCTGACAGGGGTGAACACTGAAGCTTTCTTT.

This chain links TRBV19 with TRBJ2-1; 13 bases align to TRBD2. The CDR3 is 18 residues long. Per the germline V gene, CDR1 is LNHDA and CDR2 is SQIVND (reference sequence). V shed 5 bases, J shed 1 base, and the junction held 8 bases outside the gene matches. The CDR3 spells CASSPGTSGALSYNEQFF. The DNA of the CDR3 is TGTGCCAGTAGTCCCGGGACTAGCGGGGCCCTTTCCTACAATGAGCAGTTCTTC. The full variable domain, completed using reference TRBV19 and TRBJ2-1, is DGGITQSPKYLFRKEGQNVTLSCEQNLNHDAMYWYRQDPGQGLRLIYYSQIVNDFQKGDIAEGYSVSREKKESFPLTVTSAQKNPTAFYLCASSPGTSGALSYNEQFFGPGTRLTVL.

The rearrangement joins TRBV23-1 to TRBJ1-6, with D possibly being TRBD1 (6 bases). TRBV23-1 is identified as an open reading frame with a role that is uncertain. The CDR3 is made up of 15 amino acids. V shed 3 bases and J shed 5 bases, with 11 bases lying between them. Written as DNA, the CDR3 is TGCGCCAGCAGTCACTCGGACAGTGATAATTCACCCCTCCACTTT. Translation gives CASSHSDSDNSPLHF.